This T cell receptor beta chain was captured in a study of blood T cells in healthy people across ages. The second PCR ran roughly 6 to 11 cycles with a sample-barcoded 5' primer and J-beta primers. Samples each returned at least 3 million CDR3-containing paired-end reads. TCRdb called the 5' RACE reads again in MiXCR, with one record for every CDR3 protein. The sample shows about 1.4 million distinct CDR3 sequences, around 59% of them seen only once. This clonotype came up once. Its specificity is not known. Study results and limitations: It was found that TCR beta diversity correlated strongly with the percentage of naive T cells. Total diversity from one million sequenced T cells was likely underestimated.

CDR3 size: 16 residues. V was clipped by 4 bases and J by 4 bases, with 20 bases between them. Germline V gives CDR1 SGHRS, CDR2 YFSETQ. V is TRBV5-1 and J is TRBJ1-1, with a tentative D call TRBD1 (5 bases). The source material was blood. The origin of this receptor is a man aged 18 to 30 in good health. The CDR3 loop reads CASSPKVPGLATEAFF. The CDR3 coding sequence is TGCGCCAGCAGCCCCAAAGTTCCAGGGTTGGCCACTGAAGCTTTCTTT.